These 9 T cell receptor beta chains originate from one sample sequenced in a study of T cell responses to AZD1222 COVID-19 vaccine. Using immunoSEQ multiplex PCR, the repertoire was profiled, and TCRdb retains in-frame clones only, with some absent. Seen here are 150,000 to 180,000 clones, under 95% observed once, and the top ten hold 15% to 20%. The specimen was peripheral blood, collected on day 0 of AZD1222 vaccination. Receptors were obtained from an adult in good health.

The CDR3 reads CASSLSGTASYEQYF. DNA for the CDR3: TGCGCCAGCAGCTTGTCCGGGACAGCTTCCTACGAGCAGTACTTC. This chain connects TRBV5-1 to TRBJ2-7, with 7 bases matching TRBD1. This CDR3 region has 15 residues. V was clipped by 1 base and J by 1 base; unmatched bases: 5. Per germline, CDR1 SGHRS and CDR2 YFSETQ.

The CDR3 sequence: CAWTPGGRNQPQHF. The CDR3 DNA sequence: TGTGCCTGGACCCCAGGGGGCCGAAATCAGCCCCAGCATTTT. The chain carries TRBV30 and TRBJ1-5, with TRBD1 identical over 8 bases. With 4 bases clipped from V and 4 bases from J, the junction kept 6 bases outside the gene matches. Per germline, CDR1 GTSNPN and CDR2 SVGIG (reference sequence). CDR3 size: 14 residues.

This chain joins TRBV18 and TRBJ2-3; 12 bases match TRBD2. From germline, CDR1 is KGHSH and CDR2 LQKENI. This CDR3 is 15 amino acids long. V shed 4 bases, J shed 3 bases, and the junction held 2 bases outside the gene matches. The CDR3 protein is CASSRLAGDTDTQYF. The CDR3, as DNA: TGTGCCAGCTCACGACTAGCGGGGGATACAGATACGCAGTATTTT.

This clone appeared once. The chain links TRBV7-6 to TRBJ1-2; weak D call: TRBD1 (6 bases). V was trimmed by 5 bases and J by 4 bases, leaving 23 bases between them. The CDR3 covers 17 residues. CDR1 SGHVS and CDR2 FNYEAQ come from the germline V gene. The CDR3: CASSPRDQGSWGYGYTF. For the CDR3, the DNA is TGTGCCAGCAGCCCTCGGGACCAGGGGTCTTGGGGCTATGGCTACACCTTC.

Turning to this clone: This may be a read error, as it is one base from a much larger clone. V gene TRBV28 combines with J gene TRBJ1-6; D unclear. The length of the CDR3 is 11 residues. Germline V gene lookup returns CDR1 MDHEN and CDR2 SYDVKM. V gave up 6 bases and J gave up 7 bases, with 4 bases separating them. The CDR3 nucleotides read TGTGCCAGCAGGAAGAATTCACCCCTCCACTTT. As protein: CASRKNSPLHF.

This chain joins TRBV29-1 and TRBJ1-2; D is perhaps TRBD1 (6 bases). Germline CDR1 reads SQVTM; CDR2 reads ANQGSEA. The germline V and J ends were trimmed by 0 bases and 4 bases, with 12 bases remaining between them. The CDR3 extends over 14 amino acids. CDR3 residues: CSVEEARGVYGYTF. The CDR3 DNA follows: TGCAGCGTTGAAGAGGCCAGGGGCGTCTATGGCTACACCTTC.

The rearrangement links TRBV6-1 to TRBJ2-3, with a weak D call TRBD1 (6 bases). This CDR3 contains 15 residues. From germline, CDR1 is MNHNS and CDR2 SASEGT. The ends were cut back, 1 base at V and 7 bases at J, with 15 bases in the middle. The CDR3 sequence is CASSEEAAGVYTQYF. The CDR3 DNA follows: TGTGCCAGCAGTGAAGAGGCGGCAGGGGTTTATACGCAGTATTTT.

The chain links TRBV5-4 to TRBJ2-7, with 12 bases lining up with TRBD1. CDR1 and CDR2 from the germline V gene are SGHNT and YYREEE (reference sequence). The CDR3 consists of 17 residues. V lost 4 bases, J lost 11 bases, and 19 bases stayed unmatched. CDR3 loop: CASSQMGRGQGADSEYF. The CDR3 bases are TGTGCCAGCAGCCAAATGGGTCGGGGACAGGGGGCCGATTCGGAGTACTTC.

This chain joins TRBV20-1 and TRBJ2-1; D is uncertain. This CDR3 is 10 amino acids long. V lost 3 bases and J 9 bases, leaving 6 bases between the germline ends. Germline-derived CDR1 and CDR2 are DFQATT and SNEGSKA (reference sequence). The chain's CDR3 is CSASGREQFF. CDR3 in DNA: TGCAGTGCTAGTGGACGTGAGCAGTTCTTC.